Sequencing of this T cell receptor beta chain was carried out in a study of cytomegalovirus exposure and HLA in healthy donors. The PCR was carried out with 60 Vbeta primers and 13 Jbeta primers. Original processing methods: Later work found tens of millions of unique TCR beta chains, with 9.5 million to 12 million shared. Clones were read by immunoSEQ multiplex PCR, and TCRdb kept only the in-frame ones, dropping some. That table is the source of V, J and clone size, and D and trimming were worked out from the DNA. With 70,000 or so clones in the sample, the ten largest clones hold under 0.9%. CDR3 length: 16 residues. Per germline, CDR1 SQVTM and CDR2 ANQGSEA. Trimming at V came to 2 bases and at J to 7 bases, leaving 12 bases not matched to a gene.

The sequence was collected from a boy aged 10-17 years in good health and CMV-seronegative. Source material: PBMCs. The V call is TRBV29-1, the J call TRBJ2-1, with 9 bases matching TRBD1. CDR3 in DNA: TGCAGCGTTGAATGGGACAGGGTGGTTTCGGGGAATGAGCAGTTCTTC. Amino acid sequence: CSVEWDRVVSGNEQFF.